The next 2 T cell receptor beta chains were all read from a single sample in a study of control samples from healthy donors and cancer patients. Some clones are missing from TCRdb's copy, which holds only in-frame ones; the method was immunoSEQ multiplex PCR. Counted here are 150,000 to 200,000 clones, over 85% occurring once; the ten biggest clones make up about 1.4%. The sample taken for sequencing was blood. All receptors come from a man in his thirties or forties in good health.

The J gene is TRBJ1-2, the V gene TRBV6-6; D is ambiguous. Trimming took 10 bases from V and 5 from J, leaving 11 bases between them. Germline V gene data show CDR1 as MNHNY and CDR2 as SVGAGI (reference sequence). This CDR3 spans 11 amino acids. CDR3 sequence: CATLRSYGYTF. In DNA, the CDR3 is TGTGCCACCCTAAGGAGTTATGGCTACACCTTC.

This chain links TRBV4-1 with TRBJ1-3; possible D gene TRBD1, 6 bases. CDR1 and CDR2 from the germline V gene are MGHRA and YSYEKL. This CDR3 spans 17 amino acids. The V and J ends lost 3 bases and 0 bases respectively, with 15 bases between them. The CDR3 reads CASSQGPQGISGNTIYF. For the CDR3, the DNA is TGCGCCAGCAGCCAGGGACCCCAGGGGATCTCTGGAAACACCATATATTTT.